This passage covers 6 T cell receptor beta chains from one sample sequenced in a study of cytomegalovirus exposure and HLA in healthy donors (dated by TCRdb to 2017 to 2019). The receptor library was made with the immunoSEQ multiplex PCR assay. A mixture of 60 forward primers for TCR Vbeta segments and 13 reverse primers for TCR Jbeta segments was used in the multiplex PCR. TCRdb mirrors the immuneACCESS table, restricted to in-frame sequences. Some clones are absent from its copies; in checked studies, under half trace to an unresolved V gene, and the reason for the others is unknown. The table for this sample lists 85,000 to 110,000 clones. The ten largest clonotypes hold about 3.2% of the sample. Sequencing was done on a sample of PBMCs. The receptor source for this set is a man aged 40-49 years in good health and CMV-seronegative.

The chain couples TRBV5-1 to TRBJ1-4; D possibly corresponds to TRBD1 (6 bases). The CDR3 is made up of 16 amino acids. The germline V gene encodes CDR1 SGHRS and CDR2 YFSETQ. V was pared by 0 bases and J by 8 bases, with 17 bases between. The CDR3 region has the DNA TGCGCCAGCAGCTTGGCTGGGGGCTCAGAGAGGGAAAAACTGTTTTTT. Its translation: CASSLAGGSEREKLFF.

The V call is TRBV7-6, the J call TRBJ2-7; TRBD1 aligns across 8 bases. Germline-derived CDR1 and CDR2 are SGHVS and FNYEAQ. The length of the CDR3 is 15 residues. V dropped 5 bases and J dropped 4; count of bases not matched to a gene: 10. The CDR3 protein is CASSPPGQVNYEQYF. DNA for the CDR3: TGTGCCAGCAGCCCCCCGGGACAGGTGAATTACGAGCAGTACTTC. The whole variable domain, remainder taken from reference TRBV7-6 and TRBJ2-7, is GAGVSQSPRYKVTKRGQDVALRCDPISGHVSLYWYRQALGQGPEFLTYFNYEAQQDKSGLPNDRFSAERPEGSISTLTIQRTEQRDSAMYRCASSPPGQVNYEQYFGPGTRLTVT.

The CDR3 region is CASSTGGNAKNIQYF. As DNA, the CDR3 is TGTGCCAGCAGCACAGGGGGCAATGCCAAAAACATTCAGTACTTC. The rearrangement links TRBV28 to TRBJ2-4, with 9 bases fitting TRBD1. Germline V gene lookup returns CDR1 MDHEN and CDR2 SYDVKM. V lost 6 bases to trimming and J lost 1 base; unmatched junction nucleotides: 4. CDR3 length equals 15 residues.

CDR3 nucleotide sequence: TGCGCCAGCAGCCCCGATTTTAGCGGGAGGGGGGCCATTCAGTACTTC. Its translation is CASSPDFSGRGAIQYF. V usage is TRBV4-3 and J usage is TRBJ2-4, with 11 positions matching TRBD2. The V segment lost 4 bases and the J segment 9 bases; nucleotides outside the gene matches: 11. The germline V gene encodes CDR1 LGHNA and CDR2 YSLEER. The CDR3 runs 16 residues.

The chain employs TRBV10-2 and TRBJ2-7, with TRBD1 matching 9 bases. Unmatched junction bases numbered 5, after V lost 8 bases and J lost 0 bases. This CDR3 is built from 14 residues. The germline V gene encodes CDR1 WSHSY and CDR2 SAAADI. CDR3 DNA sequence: TGCGCCAGCCGACAGGGGGGTAGCTCCTACGAGCAGTACTTC. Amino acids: CASRQGGSSYEQYF.

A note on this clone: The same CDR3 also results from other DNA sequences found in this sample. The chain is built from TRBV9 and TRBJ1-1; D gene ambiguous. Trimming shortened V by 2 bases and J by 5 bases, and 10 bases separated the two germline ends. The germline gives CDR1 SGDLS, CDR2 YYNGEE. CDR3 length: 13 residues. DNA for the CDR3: TGTGCCAGCAGCGTCAAGGGAGGAACTGAAGCTTTCTTT. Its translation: CASSVKGGTEAFF.